This T cell receptor (beta chain) comes out of a study of identical twins. This clonotype has at least ten counts. Trimming took off 6 bases at V and 4 bases at J, with 9 bases between the two ends. Germline V gives CDR1 WNHNN, CDR2 SYGVQD (reference sequence). The CDR3 has 12 amino acids. Using its own MiXCR run on the 5' RACE reads, TCRdb lists one record per CDR3 protein. The sample records around 690,000 distinct CDR3 sequences, around 20% being singletons. This sample was also put to use in a study of T cells expressing NK-cell markers.

This rearrangement joins TRBV10-1 to TRBJ2-5; tentatively, D is TRBD1 (6 bases). The sequence was obtained from a woman aged 18-29 years in good health. The source material was PBMCs. CDR3 in amino acids: CASRQGRETQYF. The CDR3 region has the DNA TGCGCCAGCAGGCAGGGGCGAGAGACCCAGTACTTC.